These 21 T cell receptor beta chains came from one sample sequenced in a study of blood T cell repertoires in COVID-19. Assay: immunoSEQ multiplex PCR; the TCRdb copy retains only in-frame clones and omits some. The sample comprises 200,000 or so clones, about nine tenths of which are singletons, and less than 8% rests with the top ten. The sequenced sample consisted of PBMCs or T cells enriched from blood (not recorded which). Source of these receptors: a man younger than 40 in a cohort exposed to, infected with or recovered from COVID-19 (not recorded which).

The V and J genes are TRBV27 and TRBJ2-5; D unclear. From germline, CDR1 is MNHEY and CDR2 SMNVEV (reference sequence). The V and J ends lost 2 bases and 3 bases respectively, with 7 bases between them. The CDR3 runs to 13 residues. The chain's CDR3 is CASSLVAKETQYF. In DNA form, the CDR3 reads TGTGCCAGCAGTTTAGTCGCGAAAGAGACCCAGTACTTC.

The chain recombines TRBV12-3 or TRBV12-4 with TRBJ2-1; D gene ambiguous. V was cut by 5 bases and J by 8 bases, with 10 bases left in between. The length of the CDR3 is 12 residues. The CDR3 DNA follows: TGTGCCAGCAGTATGATAAACTATGAGCAGTTCTTC. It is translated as CASSMINYEQFF.

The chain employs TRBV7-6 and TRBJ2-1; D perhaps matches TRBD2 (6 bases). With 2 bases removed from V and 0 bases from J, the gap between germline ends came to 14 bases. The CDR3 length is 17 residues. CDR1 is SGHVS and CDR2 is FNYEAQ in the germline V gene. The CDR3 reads CASSLKTSRSSYNEQFF. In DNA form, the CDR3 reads TGTGCCAGCAGCTTAAAAACTAGCCGAAGCTCCTACAATGAGCAGTTCTTC.

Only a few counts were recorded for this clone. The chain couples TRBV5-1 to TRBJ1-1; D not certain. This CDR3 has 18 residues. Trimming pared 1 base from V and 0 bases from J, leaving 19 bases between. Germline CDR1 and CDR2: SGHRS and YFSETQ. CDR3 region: CASSLFPGVDSMNTEAFF. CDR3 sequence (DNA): TGCGCCAGCAGCTTGTTCCCCGGTGTAGACTCCATGAACACTGAAGCTTTCTTT.

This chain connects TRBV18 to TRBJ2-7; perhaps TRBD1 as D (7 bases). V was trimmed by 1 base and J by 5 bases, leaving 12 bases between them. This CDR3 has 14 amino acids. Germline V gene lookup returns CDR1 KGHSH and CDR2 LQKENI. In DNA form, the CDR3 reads TGTGCCAGCTCACCACGACAGGGAGGTAACGAGCAGTACTTC. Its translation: CASSPRQGGNEQYF.

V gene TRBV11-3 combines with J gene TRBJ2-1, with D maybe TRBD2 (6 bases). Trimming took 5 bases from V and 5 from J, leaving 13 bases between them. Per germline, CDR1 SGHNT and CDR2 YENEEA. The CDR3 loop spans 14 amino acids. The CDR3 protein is CASSNRLGDNEQFF. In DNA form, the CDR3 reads TGTGCCAGCAGCAACCGACTAGGGGACAATGAGCAGTTCTTC. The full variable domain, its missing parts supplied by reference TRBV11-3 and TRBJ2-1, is EAGVVQSPRYKIIEKKQPVAFWCNPISGHNTLYWYLQNLGQGPELLIRYENEEAVDDSQLPKDRFSAERLKGVDSTLKIQPAELGDSAVYLCASSNRLGDNEQFFGPGTRLTVL.

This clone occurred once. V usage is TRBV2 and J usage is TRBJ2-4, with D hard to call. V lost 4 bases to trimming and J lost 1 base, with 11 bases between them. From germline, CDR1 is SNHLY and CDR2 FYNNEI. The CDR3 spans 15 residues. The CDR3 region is CASSVWAQAKNIQYF. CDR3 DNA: TGTGCCAGCAGTGTTTGGGCGCAGGCCAAAAACATTCAGTACTTC.

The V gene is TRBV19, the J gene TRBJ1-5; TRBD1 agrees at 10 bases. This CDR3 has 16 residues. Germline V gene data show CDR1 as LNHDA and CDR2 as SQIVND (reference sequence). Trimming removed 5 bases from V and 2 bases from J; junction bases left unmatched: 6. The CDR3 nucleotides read TGTGCCAGTAGTTCCTCGACAGGGGGCCGCAATCAGCCCCAGCATTTT. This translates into CASSSSTGGRNQPQHF.

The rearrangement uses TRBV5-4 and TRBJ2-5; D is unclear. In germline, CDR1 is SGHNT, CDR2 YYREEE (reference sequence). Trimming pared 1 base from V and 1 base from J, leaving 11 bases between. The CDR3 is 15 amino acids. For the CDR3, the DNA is TGTGCCAGCAGCTTGCCGAAGGAGCTCCAAGAGACCCAGTACTTC. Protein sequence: CASSLPKELQETQYF.

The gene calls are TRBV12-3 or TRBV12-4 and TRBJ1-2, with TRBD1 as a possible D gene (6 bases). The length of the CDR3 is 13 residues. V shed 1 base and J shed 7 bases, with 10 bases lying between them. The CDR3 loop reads CASSLGQVGGYTF. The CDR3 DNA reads TGTGCCAGCAGTTTAGGACAGGTCGGTGGCTACACCTTC.

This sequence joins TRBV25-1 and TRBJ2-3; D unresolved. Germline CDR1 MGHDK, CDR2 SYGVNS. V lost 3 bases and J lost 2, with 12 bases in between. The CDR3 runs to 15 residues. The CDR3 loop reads CASSERPIATDTQYF. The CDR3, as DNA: TGTGCCAGCAGTGAGCGGCCGATAGCCACAGATACGCAGTATTTT.

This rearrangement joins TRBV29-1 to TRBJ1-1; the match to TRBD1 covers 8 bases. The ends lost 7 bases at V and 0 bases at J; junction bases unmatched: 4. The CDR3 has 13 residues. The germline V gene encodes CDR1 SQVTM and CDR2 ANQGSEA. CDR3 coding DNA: TGCAGCGGACAGGGGCCCATGAACACTGAAGCTTTCTTT. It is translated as CSGQGPMNTEAFF.

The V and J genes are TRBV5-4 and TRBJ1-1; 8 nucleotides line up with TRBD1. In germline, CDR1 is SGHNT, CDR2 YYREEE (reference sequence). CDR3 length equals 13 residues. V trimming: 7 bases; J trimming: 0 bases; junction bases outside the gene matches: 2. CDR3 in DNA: TGTGCCAGCGGGGACAGGTTGAACACTGAAGCTTTCTTT. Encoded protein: CASGDRLNTEAFF.

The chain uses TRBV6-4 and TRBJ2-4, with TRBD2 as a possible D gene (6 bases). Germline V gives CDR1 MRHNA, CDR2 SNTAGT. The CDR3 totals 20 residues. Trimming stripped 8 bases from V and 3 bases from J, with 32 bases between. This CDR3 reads CASPSRAGPHPRRVKNIQYF. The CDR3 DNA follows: TGTGCCAGCCCTAGTCGGGCGGGACCACACCCCCGTCGAGTCAAAAACATTCAGTACTTC.

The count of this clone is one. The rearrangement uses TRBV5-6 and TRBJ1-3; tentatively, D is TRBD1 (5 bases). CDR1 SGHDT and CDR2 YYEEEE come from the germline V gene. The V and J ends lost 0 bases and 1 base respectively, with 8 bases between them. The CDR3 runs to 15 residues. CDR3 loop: CASSLVGGSGNTIYF. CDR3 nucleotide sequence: TGTGCCAGCAGCTTGGTGGGGGGATCTGGAAACACCATATATTTT.

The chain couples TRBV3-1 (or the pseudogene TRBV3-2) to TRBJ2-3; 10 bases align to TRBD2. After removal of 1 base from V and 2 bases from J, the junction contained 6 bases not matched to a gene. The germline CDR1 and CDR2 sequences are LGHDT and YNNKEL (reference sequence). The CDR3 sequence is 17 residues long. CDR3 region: CASSQGTSGLITDTQYF. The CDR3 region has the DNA TGTGCCAGCAGCCAAGGGACTAGCGGACTTATCACAGATACGCAGTATTTT.

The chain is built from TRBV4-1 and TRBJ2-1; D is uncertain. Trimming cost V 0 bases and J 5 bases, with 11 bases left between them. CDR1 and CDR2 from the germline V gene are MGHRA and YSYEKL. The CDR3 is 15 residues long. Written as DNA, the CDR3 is TGCGCCAGCAGCCAAGATGAGATCGGAGACAATGAGCAGTTCTTC. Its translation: CASSQDEIGDNEQFF.

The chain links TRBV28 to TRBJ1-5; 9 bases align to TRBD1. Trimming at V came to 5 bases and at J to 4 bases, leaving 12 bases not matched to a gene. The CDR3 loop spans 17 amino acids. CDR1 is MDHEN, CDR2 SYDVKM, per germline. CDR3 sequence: CASSTIMWDRANQPQHF. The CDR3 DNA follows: TGTGCCAGCAGTACGATAATGTGGGACAGGGCTAATCAGCCCCAGCATTTT.

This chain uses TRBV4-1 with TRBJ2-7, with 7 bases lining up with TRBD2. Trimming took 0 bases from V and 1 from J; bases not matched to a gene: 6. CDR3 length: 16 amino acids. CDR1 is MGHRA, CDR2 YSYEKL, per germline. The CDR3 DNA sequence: TGCGCCAGCAGCCAAGATCCGGGGGGAGGATCCTACGAGCAGTACTTC. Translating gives CASSQDPGGGSYEQYF.

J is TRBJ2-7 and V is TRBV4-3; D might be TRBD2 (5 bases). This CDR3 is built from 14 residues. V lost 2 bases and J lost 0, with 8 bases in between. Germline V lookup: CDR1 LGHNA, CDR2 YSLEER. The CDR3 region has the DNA TGCGCCAGCAGCCAACGTAGCGACTCCTACGAGCAGTACTTC. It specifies CASSQRSDSYEQYF.

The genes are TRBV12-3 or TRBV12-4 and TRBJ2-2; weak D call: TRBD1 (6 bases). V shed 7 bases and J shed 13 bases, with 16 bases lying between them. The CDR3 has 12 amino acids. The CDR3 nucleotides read TGTGCCAGCACCCAAGGGGGATCGGGGCTGTTTTTT. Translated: CASTQGGSGLFF.